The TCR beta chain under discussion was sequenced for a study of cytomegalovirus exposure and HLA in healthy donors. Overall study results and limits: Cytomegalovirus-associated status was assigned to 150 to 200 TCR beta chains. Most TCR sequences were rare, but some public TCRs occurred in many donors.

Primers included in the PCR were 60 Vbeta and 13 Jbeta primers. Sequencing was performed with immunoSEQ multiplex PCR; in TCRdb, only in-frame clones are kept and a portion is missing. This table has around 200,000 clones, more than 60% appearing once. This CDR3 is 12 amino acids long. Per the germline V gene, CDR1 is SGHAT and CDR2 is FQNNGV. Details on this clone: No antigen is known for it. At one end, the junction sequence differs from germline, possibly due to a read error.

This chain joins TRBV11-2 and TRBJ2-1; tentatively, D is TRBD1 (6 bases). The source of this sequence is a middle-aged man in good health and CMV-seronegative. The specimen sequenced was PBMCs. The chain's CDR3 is CASSFVSGGKIF. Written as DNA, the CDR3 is TGTGCCAGCAGCTTCGTTTCTGGGGGCAAGATCTTC.